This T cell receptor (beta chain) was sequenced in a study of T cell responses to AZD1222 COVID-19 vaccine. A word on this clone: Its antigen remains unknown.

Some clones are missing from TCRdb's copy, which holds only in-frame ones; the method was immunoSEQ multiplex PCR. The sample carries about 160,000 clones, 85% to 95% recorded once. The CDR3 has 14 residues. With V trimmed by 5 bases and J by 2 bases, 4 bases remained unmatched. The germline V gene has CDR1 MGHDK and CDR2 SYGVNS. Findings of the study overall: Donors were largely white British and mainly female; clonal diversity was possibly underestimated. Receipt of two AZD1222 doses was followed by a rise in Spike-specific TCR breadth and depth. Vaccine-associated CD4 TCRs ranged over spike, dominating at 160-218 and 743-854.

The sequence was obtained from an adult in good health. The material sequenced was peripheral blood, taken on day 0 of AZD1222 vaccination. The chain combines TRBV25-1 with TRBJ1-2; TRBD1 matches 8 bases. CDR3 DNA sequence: TGTGCCAGCAGTAACAGGGGGGAGAACTATGGCTACACCTTC. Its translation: CASSNRGENYGYTF.